The 10 T cell receptor beta chains in this list originate from one sample, sequenced in a study of T cell changes during pregnancy in multiple sclerosis. The repertoire was sequenced with immunoSEQ multiplex PCR; TCRdb's copy has only in-frame clones and lacks some. The top ten hold approximately 4.3% of the sample, which has tens of thousands of clones, 90% to 95% seen once. The input for sequencing was CD8+ T cells from peripheral blood mononuclear cells, taken in the first trimester of pregnancy. All receptors come from a female donor with multiple sclerosis, enrolled in a pregnancy study.

This clone is medium-sized (0.01 to 0.1%). This rearrangement joins TRBV7-8 to TRBJ2-1; 9 nucleotides agree with TRBD2. Germline-derived CDR1 and CDR2 are SGHVS and FQNEAQ. The V and J ends lost 3 bases and 4 bases, in that order; junction bases with no gene match: 4. This CDR3 spans 15 amino acids. The CDR3 spells CASSLGSGGYNEQFF. As DNA, the CDR3 is TGTGCCAGCAGCTTGGGTAGCGGGGGTTACAATGAGCAGTTCTTC.

This rearrangement joins TRBV5-6 to TRBJ2-7, with no clear D. This CDR3 is 13 amino acids long. Trimming stripped 0 bases from V and 2 bases from J, with 6 bases between. Germline V gene data show CDR1 as SGHDT and CDR2 as YYEEEE. CDR3 loop: CASSLGAPYEQYF. CDR3 nucleotides: TGTGCCAGCAGCTTGGGTGCGCCCTACGAGCAGTACTTC.

The chain employs TRBV5-1 and TRBJ2-1, with TRBD2 identical over 11 bases. The junction had 9 bases not matched to a gene; V was cut back by 0 bases and J by 4 bases. Germline CDR1 is SGHRS and CDR2 is YFSETQ. This CDR3 is 18 amino acids long. The CDR3 loop reads CASSLGGSGRALYNEQFF. In DNA form, the CDR3 reads TGCGCCAGCAGCTTGGGAGGTAGCGGGAGGGCCCTTTACAATGAGCAGTTCTTC.

The chain has TRBV27 and TRBJ2-2, with D tentatively TRBD2 (6 bases). Germline V lookup: CDR1 MNHEY, CDR2 SMNVEV (reference sequence). With 6 bases removed from V and 6 bases from J, the gap between germline ends came to 11 bases. CDR3 length: 13 amino acids. The CDR3 is CASRSGRSGELFF. The CDR3 DNA is TGTGCCAGCAGGTCAGGGAGGTCCGGGGAGCTGTTTTTT.

This chain links TRBV27 with TRBJ2-7; D gene unclear. Looked up from germline, CDR1 is MNHEY and CDR2 is SMNVEV (reference sequence). V dropped 3 bases and J dropped 2 bases, with 8 bases sitting between them. The CDR3 totals 13 residues. The DNA for the CDR3 is TGTGCCAGCAGTTTGGCTGTAACCTACGAGCAGTACTTC. Protein product: CASSLAVTYEQYF.

The chain carries TRBV7-6 and TRBJ2-1, with D tentatively TRBD2 (5 bases). Trimming pared 1 base from V and 6 bases from J, leaving 7 bases between. The length of the CDR3 is 13 residues. The germline gives CDR1 SGHVS, CDR2 FNYEAQ. CDR3 sequence reads: CASSLGGSNEQFF. Written as DNA, the CDR3 is TGTGCCAGCAGCTTAGGAGGGAGCAATGAGCAGTTCTTC.

V and J are TRBV10-2 and TRBJ2-1; TRBD1 aligns across 7 bases. From germline, CDR1 is WSHSY and CDR2 SAAADI. The CDR3 contains 17 residues. After removal of 6 bases from V and 6 bases from J, the junction contained 17 bases not matched to a gene. CDR3 region: CASSVTGAARLGNEQFF. The CDR3 coding sequence is TGCGCCAGCAGCGTTACAGGGGCTGCGCGTCTGGGCAATGAGCAGTTCTTC.

The V and J genes are TRBV13 and TRBJ2-3, with a possible D match to TRBD2 (6 bases). Per germline, CDR1 PRHDT and CDR2 FYEKMQ (reference sequence). The CDR3 covers 15 residues. The V and J ends lost 7 bases and 2 bases respectively, with 16 bases between them. CDR3 nucleotide sequence: TGTGCCAGCACCCCCTCTAGCGCTTACACAGATACGCAGTATTTT. It encodes CASTPSSAYTDTQYF.

The chain uses TRBV5-1 and TRBJ2-2; 8 bases line up with TRBD1. This CDR3 has 16 residues. Trimming removed 4 bases from V and 2 bases from J; junction bases left unmatched: 7. The V gene's germline CDR1 is SGHRS and CDR2 YFSETQ. In DNA form, the CDR3 reads TGCGCCAGCAGCCCCTACGGACAGGGCAACACCGGGGAGCTGTTTTTT. Amino acid sequence: CASSPYGQGNTGELFF.

J is TRBJ1-2 and V is TRBV27; D possibly corresponds to TRBD1 (5 bases). V was clipped by 3 bases and J by 5 bases, with 10 bases between them. This CDR3 spans 13 amino acids. Per germline, CDR1 MNHEY and CDR2 SMNVEV (reference sequence). The CDR3 loop is CASSFGAYYGYTF. The CDR3 bases are TGTGCCAGCAGTTTTGGGGCCTATTATGGCTACACCTTC.